Sequencing of this T cell receptor delta chain was carried out in a study of gamma-delta T cells after stem cell transplantation. TCRdb reanalyzed the RT-PCR reads using CATT. The sample records about 15,000 delta-chain clones, 9% to 9.5% being singletons. This clone turned up a few times. Other DNA sequences of this sample code for an identical CDR3. Germline loops: CDR1 TSWWSYY, CDR2 QGS. V was clipped by 9 bases and J by 0 bases; unmatched bases: 27. The CDR3 length is 22 residues. This rearrangement joins TRDV1 to TRDJ1; 11 bases are a match to TRDD3. Sequencing was done on a sample of gamma-delta T cells. The TCR was taken from a human donor. It is not recorded whose cells these are; they may come from a transplant donor. CDR3 in amino acids: CALGAPPMWGIRHFLYTDKLIF. CDR3 sequence (DNA): TGTGCTCTCGGAGCTCCTCCTATGTGGGGGATACGACACTTTTTGTACACCGATAAACTCATCTTT.